One and the same sample provided the 4 T cell receptor beta chains below, sequenced in a study of T-cell memory formation after mild COVID-19 (dated by TCRdb to about 2021). Libraries came from 5' RACE. Sequencing used an Illumina NovaSeq 6000. TCRdb itself trimmed the public reads at Q25 with fastp, ran MiXCR and retained productive beta chains. A single entry per CDR3 protein holds the most common genes and DNA from its merged rows. In all, the sample holds 300,000 to 350,000 distinct CDR3 sequences, and roughly an eighth of those were seen once. Jointly, the top ten make up 21% of the sample. Sequenced: PBMCs or a T cell subset sorted from them (not recorded which). The origin of the receptors is a man between 18 and 29 years old who had mild COVID-19 (a few samples of this study predate the infection). The sample titles of this study are shuffled in the database, so cell type and time point are left out; the donor was told from shared clones.

This clonotype was seen at least ten times. This sequence joins TRBV20-1 and TRBJ2-3, with D maybe TRBD1 (6 bases). The ends were cut back, 0 bases at V and 3 bases at J, with 16 bases in the middle. This CDR3 region has 16 residues. Per germline, CDR1 DFQATT and CDR2 SNEGSKA (reference sequence). The CDR3 protein is CSARDWDIGLTDTQYF. The CDR3 DNA is TGCAGTGCTAGAGATTGGGACATCGGACTTACAGATACGCAGTATTTT.

This clonotype was picked up a small number of times. The chain employs TRBV27 and TRBJ2-7; tentatively, D is TRBD1 (6 bases). The CDR3 runs to 16 residues. The V gene's germline CDR1 is MNHEY and CDR2 SMNVEV (reference sequence). The V end was cut by 7 bases, the J end by 0 bases, with 19 bases between. The CDR3: CASTWNGQYISYEQYF. In nucleotides, the CDR3 is TGTGCCAGCACCTGGAACGGACAGTACATCTCCTACGAGCAGTACTTC.

The chain has TRBV6-1 and TRBJ1-2; D may be TRBD1 (6 bases). With 4 bases removed from V and 7 bases from J, the gap between germline ends came to 19 bases. CDR1 and CDR2 (germline): MNHNS, SASEGT. CDR3 length equals 15 residues. CDR3 DNA sequence: TGTGCCAGCAGTGTTGGGCCTAAGGGGGTGGGTGGCTACACCTTC. As protein: CASSVGPKGVGGYTF.

This clonotype was seen a few times. The chain joins TRBV6-2 or TRBV6-3 to TRBJ2-3; D is possibly TRBD1 (6 bases). Trimming pared 6 bases from V and 5 bases from J, leaving 21 bases between. Looked up from germline, CDR1 is MNHEY and CDR2 is SVGEGT. The CDR3 runs 16 residues. CDR3 nucleotide sequence: TGTGCCAGCAGCACAGGGTTAAGCCGCCTGAAAGATACGCAGTATTTT. Its protein product is CASSTGLSRLKDTQYF.